A single sample is the source of the 5 T cell receptor beta chains below, sequenced in a study of cytomegalovirus exposure and HLA in healthy donors. Primers for the PCR totalled 60 Vbeta and 13 Jbeta. The assay was immunoSEQ multiplex PCR, and TCRdb's table has in-frame clones only and misses some. The table has 110,000 to 150,000 clones, around three quarters seen once. The sequenced material came from PBMCs. Every receptor here comes from a woman aged 40 to 49 in good health and CMV-seronegative.

The chain employs TRBV28 and TRBJ2-3; 7 nucleotides line up with TRBD1. This CDR3 has 15 residues. V shed 5 bases, J shed 4 bases, and the junction held 9 bases outside the gene matches. The germline V gene has CDR1 MDHEN and CDR2 SYDVKM. The CDR3, as DNA: TGTGCCAGCAGTACGACAGGGAAGGAATCAGATACGCAGTATTTT. Its protein product is CASSTTGKESDTQYF.

This clone has ten or more counts. This chain connects TRBV15 to TRBJ2-6, with TRBD1 matching over 7 bases. Trimming took 4 bases from V and 2 from J; bases not matched to a gene: 2. CDR3 length: 15 residues. CDR1 is LNHNV and CDR2 is YYDKDF in the germline V gene (reference sequence). CDR3 region: CATSTGTAGANVLTF. The CDR3 DNA reads as TGTGCCACCAGCACCGGGACAGCTGGGGCCAACGTCCTGACTTTC.

The chain couples TRBV5-4 to TRBJ1-1; no firm D call. CDR3 length: 13 residues. Germline V CDR1 and CDR2: SGHNT, YYREEE (reference sequence). Trimming removed 4 bases at V and 1 base at J, with 8 bases between. DNA for the CDR3: TGTGCCAGCAGCCATCTAACGAACACTGAAGCTTTCTTT. Translated: CASSHLTNTEAFF.

This clone was detected a few times. The genes are TRBV6-1 and TRBJ1-3, with D possibly matching TRBD1 (5 bases). Germline V gives CDR1 MNHNS, CDR2 SASEGT. V was clipped by 10 bases and J by 0 bases, with 10 bases between them. The CDR3 runs 13 residues. The CDR3 DNA sequence: TGTGCCACCGCAGGGATCTCTGGAAACACCATATATTTT. Translation gives CATAGISGNTIYF.

The gene calls are TRBV5-1 and TRBJ2-3, with D unresolved. Per the germline V gene, CDR1 is SGHRS and CDR2 is YFSETQ. CDR3 length: 15 residues. V lost 0 bases and J 2 bases, leaving 10 bases between the germline ends. In DNA, the CDR3 is TGCGCCAGCAGCTTGGATTTCAGGCCCACAGATACGCAGTATTTT. Its protein product is CASSLDFRPTDTQYF.